The subject of this entry is one TCR beta chain. No antigen is known for it. Base qualities are not recorded, but no much larger clone differs from it by a single base. The data belong to a study of blood T cell repertoires in COVID-19 (TCRdb year 2020). Regarding the complete study: The collaborator samples originated in the United States, Italy and Spain and spanned the acute and convalescent phases of COVID-19. The prospective study material was composed of cDNA or gDNA derived from T cells, B-cell-depleted T cells, or PBMCs. The dataset comprised deeply sampled blood TCRbeta repertoires from subjects exposed to, actively infected with, or recovered from COVID-19. The repertoires were made available in a free public database intended to serve as a resource for research on the immune response to SARS-CoV-2. Samples were obtained from the ongoing ImmuneRACE study (first 160 participants) and from 1,200 or so subjects provided by 6 global collaborators. The sample metadata nearly always contained a de-identified subject ID, COVID-19 status, age in years and sex. HLA class I and class II types, where available, came from metadata supplied by the sample provider rather than from assay-based typing.

TCRbeta CDR3 regions were amplified from genomic DNA by means of the immunoSEQ Assay, a bias-controlled multiplex PCR. In the authors' own workflow: Within the assay, amplification of reference gene primers was used to estimate how many nucleated cells each sample contained. Sequence reads were collapsed and filtered to measure the absolute abundance of every unique TCRbeta CDR3 rearrangement. For each sample, productive Simpson clonality was calculated as the square root of Simpson's diversity index across productive rearrangements. Held by TCRdb, this immuneACCESS table contains in-frame sequences only and omits some clones. Under half of the omission traces to an unresolved V gene where checked; the cause of the rest is unknown. That table is the source of V, J and clone size, and D and trimming were worked out from the DNA. Within this sample are 200,000 to 300,000 clones, with about 87% of them counted one time only. The ten largest clones capture about 2.5% of the sample.

Results the study describes overall, beyond this receptor: How much clinical and demographic metadata was included differed by source and by participant, and the metadata was provided uncurated.

Taken from the germline V gene (reference sequence), the CDR1 and CDR2 loops are MNHEY and SMNVEV. V loses 5 bases at its end and J loses 4 bases; junction bases beyond the gene matches: 9. Counted from cysteine to phenylalanine, this CDR3 has 15 amino acids. Of all the DNA, just the CDR3 is kept, 45 bases in frame from base 1. Enrolling through a virtual design, the prospective study's participants ranged in age from about 18 to 89 years and lived across some 23 United States geographic areas. In the prospective study, participants were assigned to cohorts based on the clinical history participants reported in a screening survey and a study questionnaire. In the prospective study, whole blood, serum and a nasopharyngeal or oropharyngeal swab were collected from each participant by mobile phlebotomists. Additional blood draws and questionnaires over an approximately 2-month period could optionally be provided by prospective study participants. Before DNA extraction, blood samples from the prospective study were shipped at room temperature or frozen.

Sample: PBMCs or T cells enriched from blood (not recorded which). The chain joins TRBV27 to TRBJ2-7, with 9 bases matching TRBD2. The receptor was derived from a woman aged 40-49 years with acute COVID-19. The DNA is as follows: TGTGCCAGCAGTGTAGCGGGGGCCTGGGATTACGAGCAGTACTTC. Translated, it gives CASSVAGAWDYEQYF.